Sequencing of this T cell receptor (beta chain) was carried out in a study of blood T cell repertoires in COVID-19. Study information: COVID-19 samples from acute and convalescent phases originated in the United States, Italy and Spain. Sample material is recorded as cDNA or gDNA derived from T cells, B-cell-depleted T cells, or PBMCs.

The assay was immunoSEQ multiplex PCR, and TCRdb's table has in-frame clones only and misses some. The sample has around 84,000 clones; 75% to 90% are singletons. This CDR3 spans 14 amino acids. Germline CDR1 is SGDLS and CDR2 is YYNGEE. Deletions cut 0 bases from V and 4 bases from J, with 10 bases between. The sequenced material came from peripheral blood. The rearrangement links TRBV9 to TRBJ1-2; TRBD1 might be the D (5 bases). This clonotype was sampled from a woman between 35 and 50 years old with active or convalescent COVID-19. The CDR3 sequence: CASSVGGTGYGYTF. As DNA, the CDR3 is TGTGCCAGCAGCGTAGGGGGCACGGGCTATGGCTACACCTTC. The full variable domain, completed using reference TRBV9 and TRBJ1-2, is DSGVTQTPKHLITATGQRVTLRCSPRSGDLSVYWYQQSLDQGLQFLIQYYNGEERAKGNILERFSAQQFPDLHSELNLSSLELGDSALYFCASSVGGTGYGYTFGSGTRLTVV.